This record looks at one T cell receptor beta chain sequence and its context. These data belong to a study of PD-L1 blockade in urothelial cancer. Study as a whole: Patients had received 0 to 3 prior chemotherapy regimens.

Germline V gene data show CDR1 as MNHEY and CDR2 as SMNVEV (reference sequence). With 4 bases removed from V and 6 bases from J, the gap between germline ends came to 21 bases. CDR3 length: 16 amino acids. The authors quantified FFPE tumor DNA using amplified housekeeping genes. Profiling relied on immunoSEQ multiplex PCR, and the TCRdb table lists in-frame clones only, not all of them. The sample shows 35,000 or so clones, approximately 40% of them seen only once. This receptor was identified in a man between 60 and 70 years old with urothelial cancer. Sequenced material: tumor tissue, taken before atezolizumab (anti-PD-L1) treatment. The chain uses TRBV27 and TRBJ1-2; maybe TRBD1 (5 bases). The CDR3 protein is CASSSLGLRGSDGYTF. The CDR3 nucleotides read TGTGCCAGCAGTTCATTGGGTTTGAGGGGCTCCGATGGCTACACCTTC.